A single sample gave rise to the 32 T cell receptor beta chains below, sequenced in a study of glioma-infiltrating T cells after dendritic cell vaccination. Produced via immunoSEQ multiplex PCR; TCRdb's table is partial and in-frame only. Found here are some 100,000 clones, 79% of them singletons; the top ten hold nearly 6%. The source material was blood, sampled before dendritic cell vaccination. The receptors originated from a human donor with glioblastoma.

The chain combines TRBV6-5 with TRBJ2-1, with D tentatively TRBD1 (6 bases). V lost 6 bases and J lost 12, with 12 bases in between. CDR3 length equals 11 residues. The germline V gene has CDR1 MNHEY and CDR2 SVGAGI. The CDR3 sequence is CASRQGAWQFF. CDR3 DNA: TGTGCCAGCAGACAGGGCGCATGGCAGTTCTTC.

The chain combines TRBV27 with TRBJ1-6, with 7 nucleotides matching TRBD1. Germline assignment: CDR1 MNHEY and CDR2 SMNVEV (reference sequence). This CDR3 contains 16 residues. Trimming at V came to 6 bases and at J to 0 bases, leaving 5 bases not matched to a gene. CDR3 sequence reads: CASREGQSSYNSPLHF. DNA for the CDR3: TGTGCCAGCAGGGAGGGACAGAGCTCCTATAATTCACCCCTCCACTTT.

This chain connects TRBV30 to TRBJ1-4; 9 nucleotides align to TRBD1. Germline lookup yields CDR1 GTSNPN and CDR2 SVGIG (reference sequence). This CDR3 has 12 amino acids. The V gene end was trimmed by 5 bases and the J gene end by 5 bases; junction bases not matched to a gene: 0. CDR3 in DNA: TGTGCCTGGGACAGGGGGAATGAAAAACTGTTTTTT. This gives the protein CAWDRGNEKLFF.

CDR3 amino acids: CASSAGFSTDTQYF. CDR3 nucleotide sequence: TGCGCCAGCAGCGCGGGATTTAGCACAGATACGCAGTATTTT. The chain employs TRBV5-1 and TRBJ2-3; weak D call: TRBD2 (6 bases). The V end lost 4 bases, the J end lost 0 bases, and 9 bases lay between the germline ends. CDR3 length: 14 amino acids. Per germline, CDR1 SGHRS and CDR2 YFSETQ. Complete variable domain (other parts from reference TRBV5-1 and TRBJ2-3): KAGVTQTPRYLIKTRGQQVTLSCSPISGHRSVSWYQQTPGQGLQFLFEYFSETQRNKGNFPGRFSGRQFSNSRSEMNVSTLELGDSALYLCASSAGFSTDTQYFGPGTRLTVL.

The genes are TRBV30 and TRBJ1-3; no firm D call. The germline V and J ends were trimmed by 4 bases and 4 bases, with 5 bases remaining between them. This CDR3 spans 11 amino acids. The germline V gene encodes CDR1 GTSNPN and CDR2 SVGIG (reference sequence). The CDR3 bases are TGTGCCTGGACCCCGGGAAACACCATATATTTT. Translation: CAWTPGNTIYF.

This rearrangement joins TRBV4-1 to TRBJ1-1, with D tentatively TRBD1 (5 bases). The CDR3 has 15 residues. V was cut by 3 bases and J by 0 bases, with 11 bases left in between. In germline, CDR1 is MGHRA, CDR2 YSYEKL. CDR3 residues: CASSQTQGLNTEAFF. The CDR3 bases are TGCGCCAGCAGCCAGACGCAGGGTCTGAACACTGAAGCTTTCTTT.

This clone was seen a few times. V and J are TRBV2 and TRBJ2-5, with TRBD1 identical over 7 bases. CDR1 is SNHLY and CDR2 is FYNNEI in the germline V gene. The V and J ends lost 6 bases and 5 bases, in that order; junction bases with no gene match: 12. CDR3 length equals 15 residues. The CDR3 region is CASSPLQGWGETQYF. Written as DNA, the CDR3 is TGTGCCAGCAGCCCCCTACAGGGGTGGGGCGAGACCCAGTACTTC.

This chain joins TRBV15 and TRBJ2-3, with D possibly matching TRBD2 (6 bases). This CDR3 contains 15 residues. Germline V gene lookup returns CDR1 LNHNV and CDR2 YYDKDF (reference sequence). V lost 2 bases and J 2 bases, leaving 11 bases between the germline ends. The CDR3 reads CATSRTGGITDTQYF. The CDR3 DNA reads TGTGCCACCAGCAGAACCGGGGGAATCACAGATACGCAGTATTTT.

The chain links TRBV15 to TRBJ2-7; 8 bases map to TRBD2. This CDR3 contains 15 residues. Trimming took 0 bases from V and 6 from J; bases not matched to a gene: 7. Germline CDR1 reads LNHNV; CDR2 reads YYDKDF (reference sequence). The CDR3 DNA reads TGTGCCACCAGCAGAGATAAGGGACTAGTTTTCGAGCAGTACTTC. It yields the protein CATSRDKGLVFEQYF.

This clone was recorded a few times. The chain is built from TRBV21-1 and TRBJ2-1; no check of the table's D call, TRBD1, against the DNA was made. TRBV21-1 is a pseudogene segment. This CDR3 is 19 amino acids long. The CDR3 sequence is CARNPTSQGGNSSYNEQFF. CDR3 nucleotide sequence: TGTGCCAGGAACCCTACTTCGCAGGGGGGTAATAGCTCCTACAATGAGCAGTTCTTC.

The genes are TRBV19 and TRBJ2-2, with 7 bases matching TRBD1. The CDR3 covers 15 residues. After removal of 6 bases from V and 2 bases from J, the junction contained 6 bases not matched to a gene. Germline CDR1 is LNHDA and CDR2 is SQIVND (reference sequence). Written as DNA, the CDR3 is TGTGCCAGTAGAGGATGGGACAGCAACACCGGGGAGCTGTTTTTT. Protein product: CASRGWDSNTGELFF.

This clone was detected a few times. CDR3 nucleotides: TGTGCCAGCAGCCCGAGGGGGTTAGGGTACGAGCAGTACTTC. Its translation: CASSPRGLGYEQYF. This chain links TRBV11-2 with TRBJ2-7, with D perhaps matching TRBD1 (6 bases). Deletions cut 5 bases from V and 4 bases from J, with 15 bases between. Germline V gene lookup returns CDR1 SGHAT and CDR2 FQNNGV. The length of the CDR3 is 14 residues.

The chain links TRBV5-1 to TRBJ1-3; D is unclear. Trimming removed 0 bases at V and 1 base at J, with 8 bases between. The CDR3 covers 15 residues. Germline CDR1 reads SGHRS; CDR2 reads YFSETQ. For the CDR3, the DNA is TGCGCCAGCAGCTTGGGCCAGAGGTCTGGAAACACCATATATTTT. It yields the protein CASSLGQRSGNTIYF.

V usage is TRBV4-1 and J usage is TRBJ2-1, with 10 bases lining up with TRBD2. Germline V gene data show CDR1 as MGHRA and CDR2 as YSYEKL. The V segment lost 4 bases and the J segment 3 bases; nucleotides outside the gene matches: 9. This CDR3 contains 17 residues. The CDR3 loop is CASSLHRTSGDYNEQFF. The CDR3 DNA is TGCGCCAGCAGCCTTCATAGGACTAGCGGAGACTACAATGAGCAGTTCTTC.

The rearrangement links TRBV7-9 to TRBJ2-1, with a tentative D call TRBD2 (5 bases). The length of the CDR3 is 12 residues. Trimming stripped 8 bases from V and 5 bases from J, with 10 bases between. Germline V lookup: CDR1 SEHNR, CDR2 FQNEAQ (reference sequence). For the CDR3, the DNA is TGTGCCAGCTCCGGGGTCCACAATGAGCAGTTCTTC. It translates to CASSGVHNEQFF.

The V gene is TRBV5-1, the J gene TRBJ2-7, with 14 bases that match TRBD2. Germline V gene lookup returns CDR1 SGHRS and CDR2 YFSETQ. The CDR3 contains 17 residues. Trimming cost V 7 bases and J 1 base; bases outside gene matches: 10. CDR3 loop: CASRRLAGGLWSYEQYF. The CDR3 region has the DNA TGCGCCAGCCGGCGACTAGCGGGAGGGCTATGGTCCTACGAGCAGTACTTC.

In its sample, this clone was seen once. This rearrangement joins TRBV2 to TRBJ1-2, with 7 bases fitting TRBD1. This CDR3 region has 13 residues. CDR1 SNHLY and CDR2 FYNNEI come from the germline V gene. J was trimmed by 5 bases and V by 8 bases; bases with no gene match: 8. The CDR3 spells CASSSLGQYGYTF. The CDR3 bases are TGTGCCAGCTCATCATTGGGACAGTATGGCTACACCTTC.

The V and J genes are TRBV19 and TRBJ2-5; 11 positions agree with TRBD1. In germline, CDR1 is LNHDA, CDR2 SQIVND (reference sequence). This CDR3 contains 14 residues. V was pared by 5 bases and J by 5 bases, with 4 bases of the junction left unmatched. The CDR3 DNA reads as TGTGCCAGTAGTCCAGGGGACAGGGGGGAGACCCAGTACTTC. This sequence encodes CASSPGDRGETQYF.

CDR3 nucleotide sequence: TGCGCCAGCAGAACGACAGGAACGTCCTACGAGCAGTACTTC. Its protein product is CASRTTGTSYEQYF. The chain uses TRBV10-2 and TRBJ2-7; D is perhaps TRBD1 (6 bases). The CDR3 contains 14 residues. Per the germline V gene, CDR1 is WSHSY and CDR2 is SAAADI. V gave up 6 bases and J gave up 1 base, with 13 bases separating them.

The gene calls are TRBV7-9 and TRBJ2-1, with D perhaps matching TRBD1 (5 bases). The CDR3 is made up of 14 amino acids. V was pared by 2 bases and J by 8 bases, with 13 bases between. The V gene's germline CDR1 is SEHNR and CDR2 FQNEAQ (reference sequence). The CDR3 nucleotides read TGTGCCAGCAGCTTAAATGGGGCTGGGGATGAGCAGTTCTTC. Its protein is CASSLNGAGDEQFF.

The chain links TRBV4-1 to TRBJ1-5; 7 bases are shared with TRBD1. CDR1 is MGHRA and CDR2 is YSYEKL in the germline V gene. Trimming cost V 3 bases and J 6 bases; bases outside gene matches: 14. The CDR3 is 17 residues long. CDR3 residues: CASSQGPGQTLGQPQHF. CDR3 DNA sequence: TGCGCCAGCAGCCAGGGGCCGGGACAGACACTTGGTCAGCCCCAGCATTTT.

The rearrangement uses TRBV5-8 and TRBJ2-6, with D possibly TRBD1 on 6 matching bases. Germline lookup yields CDR1 SGHTS and CDR2 YDEGEE. The CDR3 extends over 18 amino acids. V lost 4 bases and J 0 bases, leaving 17 bases between the germline ends. As DNA, the CDR3 is TGTGCCAGCAGCCCGGGCCGGACAGTCAGCTCTGGGGCCAACGTCCTGACTTTC. Its protein product is CASSPGRTVSSGANVLTF.

This rearrangement joins TRBV15 to TRBJ1-1; 8 nucleotides line up with TRBD1. The germline gives CDR1 LNHNV, CDR2 YYDKDF (reference sequence). V trimming: 3 bases; J trimming: 1 base; junction bases outside the gene matches: 1. The CDR3 is 14 amino acids. The DNA of the CDR3 is TGTGCCACCAGCAGGACAGGGGAGAACACTGAAGCTTTCTTT. Translated: CATSRTGENTEAFF.

The gene calls are TRBV9 and TRBJ2-7; possible D gene TRBD2, 5 bases. The CDR3 runs 15 residues. Germline assignment: CDR1 SGDLS and CDR2 YYNGEE. The ends were cut back, 0 bases at V and 0 bases at J, with 10 bases in the middle. CDR3 in amino acids: CASSVGAVSSYEQYF. CDR3 sequence (DNA): TGTGCCAGCAGCGTAGGAGCGGTAAGCTCCTACGAGCAGTACTTC.

The chain has TRBV11-3 and TRBJ2-3; D might be TRBD2 (5 bases). Germline V CDR1 and CDR2: SGHNT, YENEEA. Deletions cut 4 bases from V and 14 bases from J, with 19 bases between. The CDR3 contains 13 residues. The CDR3 protein is CASSSEPSGFLYF. The CDR3 nucleotides read TGTGCCAGCAGCTCCGAACCTTCGGGATTTTTGTATTTT.

J is TRBJ2-1 and V is TRBV29-1, with TRBD1 as a possible D gene (6 bases). CDR1 is SQVTM, CDR2 ANQGSEA, per germline. CDR3 length: 13 amino acids. The ends were cut back, 5 bases at V and 2 bases at J, with 10 bases in the middle. The CDR3 protein is CSVSTGTYNEQFF. The CDR3 DNA reads as TGCAGCGTTTCGACAGGAACCTACAATGAGCAGTTCTTC.

This chain uses TRBV10-3 with TRBJ1-5; a possible D gene is TRBD1 (5 bases). CDR1 and CDR2 from the germline V gene are ENHRY and SYGVKD. V was pared by 7 bases and J by 3 bases, with 13 bases between. The CDR3 sequence is 14 residues long. CDR3 loop: CAIMDIGANQPQHF. In DNA, the CDR3 is TGTGCCATCATGGACATTGGAGCCAATCAGCCCCAGCATTTT.

J is TRBJ2-7 and V is TRBV19, with a possible D match to TRBD2 (5 bases). Germline assignment: CDR1 LNHDA and CDR2 SQIVND (reference sequence). The CDR3 consists of 14 residues. The V end lost 5 bases, the J end lost 5 bases, and 16 bases lay between the germline ends. This CDR3 reads CASSPPRGRDEQYF. The CDR3 DNA reads as TGTGCCAGTAGTCCCCCCCGGGGAAGGGACGAGCAGTACTTC.

This clone was found once. This chain uses TRBV5-1 with TRBJ2-5, with 10 nucleotides matching TRBD2. V was pared by 4 bases and J by 5 bases, with 8 bases of the junction left unmatched. The CDR3 length is 15 residues. Germline values: CDR1 SGHRS, CDR2 YFSETQ. CDR3 region: CASSPGTSVRETQYF. The CDR3 DNA follows: TGCGCCAGCAGCCCGGGGACTAGCGTCCGGGAGACCCAGTACTTC.

The chain uses TRBV2 and TRBJ2-1; 8 nucleotides agree with TRBD2. The germline V gene encodes CDR1 SNHLY and CDR2 FYNNEI. The trim removed 8 bases at V and 9 bases at J, leaving 6 bases unmatched. This CDR3 is 12 amino acids long. CDR3: CASVGLDGEQFF. The CDR3 bases are TGTGCCAGCGTGGGACTAGATGGTGAGCAGTTCTTC.

The chain is built from TRBV5-1 and TRBJ1-1, with D perhaps matching TRBD1 (6 bases). This CDR3 contains 15 residues. Per germline, CDR1 SGHRS and CDR2 YFSETQ. V was shortened by 4 bases and J by 5 bases, with 18 bases between the two germline ends. In nucleotides, the CDR3 is TGCGCCAGCAGCCCCCAACAGGGATTGAGGACTGAAGCTTTCTTT. Its protein is CASSPQQGLRTEAFF.

The chain employs TRBV25-1 and TRBJ2-3, with 10 bases identical to TRBD1. The junction had 2 bases not matched to a gene; V was cut back by 3 bases and J by 2 bases. This CDR3 comprises 15 residues. CDR1 is MGHDK and CDR2 is SYGVNS in the germline V gene. For the CDR3, the DNA is TGTGCCAGCAGTGAGGGACAGGGGAACACAGATACGCAGTATTTT. This translates into CASSEGQGNTDTQYF.